These 30 T cell receptor beta chains share one sample of origin, sequenced in a study of blood T cell repertoires in COVID-19. Profiling relied on immunoSEQ multiplex PCR, and the TCRdb table lists in-frame clones only, not all of them. The table lists 250,000 to 300,000 clones, about 90% of them singletons. The sample was PBMCs or T cells enriched from blood (not recorded which). Receptors originate from a woman between 45 and 60 years old who had been exposed to COVID-19.

V usage is TRBV19 and J usage is TRBJ2-1; TRBD1 agrees at 8 bases. The CDR3 sequence is 12 residues long. The trim removed 6 bases at V and 9 bases at J, leaving 4 bases unmatched. Germline values: CDR1 LNHDA, CDR2 SQIVND (reference sequence). Here the CDR3 reads CASSRTGFEQFF. The CDR3 DNA reads as TGTGCCAGTAGCCGGACAGGGTTTGAGCAGTTCTTC.

V gene TRBV6-1 combines with J gene TRBJ2-1; TRBD2 matches 15 bases. Germline-derived CDR1 and CDR2 are MNHNS and SASEGT. The CDR3 contains 16 residues. Unmatched junction bases numbered 6, after V lost 4 bases and J lost 8 bases. The CDR3: CASSVRTSGGGHEQFF. As DNA, the CDR3 is TGTGCCAGCAGTGTTAGGACTAGCGGGGGGGGCCATGAGCAGTTCTTC.

The chain employs TRBV30 and TRBJ2-1; 8 nucleotides align to TRBD1. Unmatched junction bases numbered 7, after V lost 4 bases and J lost 14 bases. There are 11 residues in the CDR3. Looked up from germline, CDR1 is GTSNPN and CDR2 is SVGIG (reference sequence). CDR3 DNA: TGTGCCTGGACCGCAGGGGGCGGCAAGTTCTTC. The encoded protein is CAWTAGGGKFF.

The rearrangement uses TRBV27 and TRBJ2-7; 9 nucleotides match TRBD1. The V segment lost 6 bases and the J segment 3 bases; nucleotides outside the gene matches: 9. The V gene's germline CDR1 is MNHEY and CDR2 SMNVEV (reference sequence). The CDR3 runs to 15 residues. CDR3 nucleotides: TGTGCCAGCAGCCAAAAAGGGACAGGGAGCTACGAGCAGTACTTC. It is translated as CASSQKGTGSYEQYF.

V gene TRBV25-1 combines with J gene TRBJ1-2; D might be TRBD1 (5 bases). Per germline, CDR1 MGHDK and CDR2 SYGVNS. The CDR3 covers 13 residues. The germline V and J ends were trimmed by 2 bases and 8 bases, with 12 bases remaining between them. In nucleotides, the CDR3 is TGTGCCAGCAGTGAAAATGGGAGGGGAGGCTACACCTTC. Its translation is CASSENGRGGYTF.

The rearrangement joins TRBV29-1 to TRBJ1-1; D might be TRBD1 (6 bases). V dropped 1 base and J dropped 3 bases, with 27 bases sitting between them. The germline CDR1 and CDR2 sequences are SQVTM and ANQGSEA. This CDR3 is 19 amino acids long. CDR3 DNA sequence: TGCAGCGTTGAAGGCCAACGGGGTCAACAGGGTACCAGGGACACTGAAGCTTTCTTT. As protein: CSVEGQRGQQGTRDTEAFF.

The J gene is TRBJ2-2, the V gene TRBV3-1 (or the pseudogene TRBV3-2); maybe TRBD1 (6 bases). Trimming pared 6 bases from V and 5 bases from J, leaving 13 bases between. The CDR3 has 14 residues. The germline CDR1 and CDR2 sequences are LGHDT and YNNKEL (reference sequence). This chain's CDR3 is CASSRRGRTGELFF. CDR3 in DNA: TGTGCCAGCAGTCGCAGGGGAAGAACCGGGGAGCTGTTTTTT.

The chain is built from TRBV2 and TRBJ2-7; 7 bases map to TRBD1. Germline CDR1 reads SNHLY; CDR2 reads FYNNEI. V was pared by 6 bases and J by 3 bases, with 8 bases of the junction left unmatched. The CDR3 is 14 residues long. This CDR3 is CASRTGKGNYEQYF. The CDR3 bases are TGTGCCAGCAGGACAGGGAAAGGGAACTACGAGCAGTACTTC.

The chain has TRBV5-1 and TRBJ1-1; the D is unclear. The V gene lost 0 bases and the J gene lost 0 bases, with 9 bases spanning the gap. CDR1 is SGHRS and CDR2 is YFSETQ in the germline V gene. This CDR3 has 15 residues. The CDR3, as DNA: TGCGCCAGCAGCTTGGGTCTAGCCTTGAACACTGAAGCTTTCTTT. It specifies CASSLGLALNTEAFF.

The chain employs TRBV9 and TRBJ1-1; unclear D gene. Germline V gene sequence: CDR1 SGDLS, CDR2 YYNGEE. V was cut by 0 bases and J by 0 bases, with 6 bases left in between. The length of the CDR3 is 14 residues. In DNA form, the CDR3 reads TGTGCCAGCAGCGTAGTGGAGATGAACACTGAAGCTTTCTTT. It is translated as CASSVVEMNTEAFF.

V is TRBV3-1 (or the pseudogene TRBV3-2) and J is TRBJ2-2; D remains unclear. Germline assignment: CDR1 LGHDT and CDR2 YNNKEL (reference sequence). V lost 1 base, J lost 6 bases, and 3 bases lay in between. This CDR3 comprises 12 residues. The CDR3 DNA is TGTGCCAGCAGCCAAGGGCCCGGGGAGCTGTTTTTT. Protein sequence: CASSQGPGELFF.

Worth noting for this clone: This specimen includes other DNA sequences encoding the same CDR3. This rearrangement joins TRBV5-1 to TRBJ1-3; 8 bases line up with TRBD1. In germline, CDR1 is SGHRS, CDR2 YFSETQ. This CDR3 has 16 amino acids. V was clipped by 0 bases and J by 0 bases; unmatched bases: 2. CDR3 DNA sequence: TGCGCCAGCAGCTTGGCTGGACAGGGCTCTGGAAACACCATATATTTT. It is translated as CASSLAGQGSGNTIYF.

This clone is a singleton in its sample. The rearrangement uses TRBV2 and TRBJ1-4, with D maybe TRBD1 (6 bases). The CDR3 covers 16 residues. V lost 4 bases and J 0 bases, leaving 12 bases between the germline ends. Germline lookup yields CDR1 SNHLY and CDR2 FYNNEI. CDR3 protein: CASSAQGLATNEKLFF. The CDR3 DNA is TGTGCCAGCAGTGCACAGGGCCTTGCAACTAATGAAAAACTGTTTTTT.

This clone was counted once. This rearrangement joins TRBV27 to TRBJ2-7, with D possibly being TRBD1 (5 bases). V lost 0 bases, J lost 2 bases, and 11 bases lay in between. The CDR3 length is 15 residues. Germline CDR1 is MNHEY and CDR2 is SMNVEV (reference sequence). The DNA of the CDR3 is TGTGCCAGCAGTTTATCGTTCAGGGCCGCCTACGAGCAGTACTTC. Amino acids: CASSLSFRAAYEQYF.

The sample holds a few counts of this clone. The chain is built from TRBV6-2 or TRBV6-3 and TRBJ2-7; TRBD1 agrees at 7 bases. Germline V lookup: CDR1 MNHEY, CDR2 SVGEGT. V shed 4 bases, J shed 6 bases, and the junction held 9 bases outside the gene matches. The CDR3 is made up of 14 amino acids. CDR3 amino acids: CASSSNRGPREQYF. CDR3 sequence (DNA): TGTGCCAGCAGTTCGAACAGGGGCCCGCGCGAGCAGTACTTC.

The rearrangement uses TRBV19 and TRBJ1-5; D gene uncertain. V lost 6 bases and J lost 0, with 21 bases in between. Germline V gene sequence: CDR1 LNHDA, CDR2 SQIVND (reference sequence). The CDR3 loop spans 18 amino acids. The CDR3 reads CASSHAASSGSSNQPQHF. CDR3 bases: TGTGCCAGTAGCCATGCCGCCTCGTCTGGGAGTAGCAATCAGCCCCAGCATTTT. Filled out from reference TRBV19 and TRBJ1-5, the complete variable domain reads DGGITQSPKYLFRKEGQNVTLSCEQNLNHDAMYWYRQDPGQGLRLIYYSQIVNDFQKGDIAEGYSVSREKKESFPLTVTSAQKNPTAFYLCASSHAASSGSSNQPQHFGDGTRLSIL.

The rearrangement joins TRBV6-5 to TRBJ1-6; D gene unclear. Trimming cost V 6 bases and J 7 bases, with 16 bases left between them. Germline CDR1 is MNHEY and CDR2 is SVGAGI. The CDR3 runs 15 residues. In DNA form, the CDR3 reads TGTGCCAGCAGCGTAGTACAGCTTCTCAATTCACCCCTCCACTTT. This gives the protein CASSVVQLLNSPLHF.

V and J are TRBV27 and TRBJ1-5; maybe TRBD1 (6 bases). The CDR3 is made up of 13 amino acids. Trimming cost V 3 bases and J 7 bases, with 10 bases left between them. Per the germline V gene, CDR1 is MNHEY and CDR2 is SMNVEV (reference sequence). Here the CDR3 DNA reads TGTGCCAGCAGTTTGGAAAGGGGGCAGCCCCAGCATTTT. Translation: CASSLERGQPQHF.

The V and J genes are TRBV7-9 and TRBJ2-7; 12 bases align to TRBD2. With V trimmed by 5 bases and J by 6 bases, 8 bases remained unmatched. Germline-derived CDR1 and CDR2 are SEHNR and FQNEAQ (reference sequence). The CDR3 covers 15 residues. The CDR3 here is CASSIQTSGGLEQYF. The CDR3 coding sequence is TGTGCCAGCAGCATACAAACTAGCGGGGGGCTCGAGCAGTACTTC.

The V and J genes are TRBV30 and TRBJ1-2; TRBD1 matches at 7 bases. The J segment lost 8 bases and the V segment lost 1 base, leaving 10 bases of the junction unmatched. There are 14 residues in the CDR3. CDR1 is GTSNPN and CDR2 is SVGIG in the germline V gene (reference sequence). The chain's CDR3 is CAWSETGPFRGYTF. The DNA of the CDR3 is TGTGCCTGGAGTGAGACAGGGCCCTTTCGGGGCTACACCTTC.

This clone was counted a few times. The chain employs TRBV14 and TRBJ1-4; D unresolved. Germline V gene data show CDR1 as SGHDN and CDR2 as FVKESK. The ends were cut back, 0 bases at V and 5 bases at J, with 10 bases in the middle. The CDR3 length is 15 residues. This chain's CDR3 is CASSQERTPNEKLFF. The CDR3 DNA reads as TGTGCCAGCAGCCAAGAGAGAACCCCAAATGAAAAACTGTTTTTT.

As to this clone: Distinct nucleotide sequences in the sample also encode this CDR3. The V gene is TRBV5-1, the J gene TRBJ1-2; D is undetermined. The germline V and J ends were trimmed by 0 bases and 5 bases, with 5 bases remaining between them. Germline lookup yields CDR1 SGHRS and CDR2 YFSETQ. CDR3 size: 12 residues. As DNA, the CDR3 is TGCGCCAGCAGCTTGGCCGGTTATGGCTACACCTTC. As protein: CASSLAGYGYTF. Full variable domain (remainder filled in from reference TRBV5-1 and TRBJ1-2): KAGVTQTPRYLIKTRGQQVTLSCSPISGHRSVSWYQQTPGQGLQFLFEYFSETQRNKGNFPGRFSGRQFSNSRSEMNVSTLELGDSALYLCASSLAGYGYTFGSGTRLTVV.

This chain links TRBV11-2 with TRBJ1-3, with D unresolved. CDR3 length: 15 amino acids. Germline CDR1 reads SGHAT; CDR2 reads FQNNGV. V lost 0 bases, J lost 0 bases, and 6 bases lay in between. CDR3 coding DNA: TGTGCCAGCAGCTTAGAACGGAGCTCTGGAAACACCATATATTTT. Protein sequence: CASSLERSSGNTIYF. Variable domain in full (rest from reference TRBV11-2 and TRBJ1-3): EAGVAQSPRYKIIEKRQSVAFWCNPISGHATLYWYQQILGQGPKLLIQFQNNGVVDDSQLPKDRFSAERLKGVDSTLKIQPAKLEDSAVYLCASSLERSSGNTIYFGEGSWLTVV.

This clone appeared once. The chain uses TRBV27 and TRBJ2-1; 7 bases are shared with TRBD1. The V and J ends lost 5 bases and 4 bases, in that order; junction bases with no gene match: 8. The CDR3 spans 15 residues. Germline V CDR1 and CDR2: MNHEY, SMNVEV (reference sequence). The CDR3 bases are TGTGCCAGCAGTCCCGACAGGGTAGAATACAATGAGCAGTTCTTC. It translates to CASSPDRVEYNEQFF.

This chain uses TRBV7-8 with TRBJ2-3, with 11 bases matching TRBD2. V dropped 5 bases and J dropped 2; count of bases not matched to a gene: 6. The CDR3 extends over 16 amino acids. CDR1 is SGHVS and CDR2 is FQNEAQ in the germline V gene. Here the CDR3 reads CASSPRTSGLTDTQYF. CDR3 sequence (DNA): TGTGCCAGCAGCCCACGGACTAGCGGGCTCACAGATACGCAGTATTTT.

The V and J genes are TRBV11-2 and TRBJ1-1; D is possibly TRBD1 (6 bases). Germline values: CDR1 SGHAT, CDR2 FQNNGV. V lost 1 base and J lost 2, with 14 bases in between. This CDR3 has 16 amino acids. This chain's CDR3 is CASSLAPGGSNTEAFF. In nucleotides, the CDR3 is TGTGCCAGCAGCTTAGCCCCGGGGGGCAGCAACACTGAAGCTTTCTTT.

The rearrangement links TRBV6-4 to TRBJ1-1; D uncertain. The CDR3 has 13 amino acids. Trimming cost V 7 bases and J 3 bases, with 12 bases left between them. Looked up from germline, CDR1 is MRHNA and CDR2 is SNTAGT. The CDR3 is CASKEEWHTEAFF. CDR3 in DNA: TGTGCCAGCAAGGAGGAATGGCACACTGAAGCTTTCTTT.

The chain is built from TRBV18 and TRBJ1-1, with D possibly matching TRBD1 (5 bases). Trimming stripped 3 bases from V and 0 bases from J, with 14 bases between. This CDR3 is built from 16 residues. Per the germline V gene, CDR1 is KGHSH and CDR2 is LQKENI. CDR3 bases: TGTGCCAGCTCACCCGCGGGACGACTCATGAACACTGAAGCTTTCTTT. This gives the protein CASSPAGRLMNTEAFF.

This chain links TRBV4-1 with TRBJ2-3; 10 positions match TRBD2. V gave up 11 bases and J gave up 1 base; unmatched junction bases: 24. CDR3 length: 20 amino acids. Germline CDR1 is MGHRA and CDR2 is YSYEKL. CDR3 region: CAPSRPQRGGRIFGTDTQYF. The CDR3 DNA reads TGCGCCCCCAGCCGGCCGCAGCGGGGGGGCCGTATTTTCGGCACAGATACGCAGTATTTT.

The CDR3 spells CAWSTGSVRNTEAFF. The CDR3 DNA is TGTGCCTGGAGCACAGGGTCGGTACGGAACACTGAAGCTTTCTTT. The chain uses TRBV30 and TRBJ1-1, with D possibly being TRBD1 (6 bases). V lost 3 bases and J lost 1, with 15 bases in between. CDR1 is GTSNPN and CDR2 is SVGIG in the germline V gene (reference sequence). The CDR3 is made up of 15 amino acids.